This T cell receptor (beta chain) comes out of a study of OX40 agonist ivuxolimab in advanced cancers. The germline gives CDR1 MNHNY, CDR2 SVGAGI (reference sequence). Trimming cost V 2 bases and J 8 bases, with 10 bases left between them. The CDR3 runs 14 residues. Here immunoSEQ multiplex PCR was the method, and the copy in TCRdb shows in-frame clones only, minus some. The sample consists of about 63,000 clones, roughly nine tenths of them appearing once. The chain carries TRBV6-6 and TRBJ1-6, with a possible D match to TRBD1 (5 bases). Sequenced material: CD4+ or CD8+ T cells sorted from blood, taken in a trial of the OX40 agonist ivuxolimab. The TCR originated in an adult with an advanced solid tumor such as melanoma, head and neck, liver or kidney cancer. CDR3 nucleotides: TGTGCCAGCAGTTACGACCAGGGAGATTCACCCCTCCACTTT. Translation: CASSYDQGDSPLHF.